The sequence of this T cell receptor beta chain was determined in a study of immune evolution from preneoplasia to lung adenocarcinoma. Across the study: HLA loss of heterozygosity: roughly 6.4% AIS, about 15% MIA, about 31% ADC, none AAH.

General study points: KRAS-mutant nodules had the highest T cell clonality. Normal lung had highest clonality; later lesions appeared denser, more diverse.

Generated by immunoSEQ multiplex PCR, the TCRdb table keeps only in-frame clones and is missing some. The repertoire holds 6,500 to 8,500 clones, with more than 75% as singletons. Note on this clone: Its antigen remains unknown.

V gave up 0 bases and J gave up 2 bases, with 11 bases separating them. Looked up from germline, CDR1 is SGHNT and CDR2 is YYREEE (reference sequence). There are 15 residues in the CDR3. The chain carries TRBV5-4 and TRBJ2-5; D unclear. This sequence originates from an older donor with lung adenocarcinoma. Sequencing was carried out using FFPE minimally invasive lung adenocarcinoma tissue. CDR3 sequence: CASSLAGVLQETQYF. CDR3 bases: TGTGCCAGCAGCTTGGCGGGTGTTCTACAAGAGACCCAGTACTTC. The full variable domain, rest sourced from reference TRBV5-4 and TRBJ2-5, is ETGVTQSPTHLIKTRGQQVTLRCSSQSGHNTVSWYQQALGQGPQFIFQYYREEENGRGNFPPRFSGLQFPNYSSELNVNALELDDSALYLCASSLAGVLQETQYFGPGTRLLVL.